Below are 27 T cell receptor beta chains sequenced from a single sample in a study of early T cells in non-severe SARS-CoV-2 infection (dated by TCRdb to the early 2020s). Preparation of the library involved 5' RACE. TCRdb shows the sequencer as NextSeq 500. In TCRdb, the public reads were trimmed at Q25 with fastp and aligned with MiXCR, with productive beta chains retained. Rows matching on CDR3 protein sequence are summarized as one entry with the most common DNA and genes. For this sample there are some 67,000 distinct CDR3 sequences; approximately 13% appear just once. The ten largest clones add up to about 5% of the sample. Material: whole blood. The receptors shown here come from an adult who was a healthcare worker with PCR-confirmed SARS-CoV-2 infection or an uninfected control (not recorded which).

The chain links TRBV4-1 to TRBJ1-2; D might be TRBD1 (5 bases). CDR3 size: 16 residues. Germline V gives CDR1 MGHRA, CDR2 YSYEKL. V gave up 0 bases and J gave up 1 base, with 12 bases separating them. The DNA of the CDR3 is TGCGCCAGCAGCCAAGAGGAGACAGCCGGTAACTATGGCTACACCTTC. Amino acid sequence: CASSQEETAGNYGYTF.

This clonotype has a handful of counts. The chain recombines TRBV19 with TRBJ2-1, with 7 positions matching TRBD2. With 7 bases clipped from V and 4 bases from J, the junction kept 7 bases outside the gene matches. CDR1 and CDR2 from the germline V gene are LNHDA and SQIVND (reference sequence). This CDR3 region has 14 residues. CDR3 residues: CASKSSGEYNEQFF. DNA for the CDR3: TGTGCCAGTAAGTCTAGCGGAGAATACAATGAGCAGTTCTTC.

This clonotype was observed many times. The genes are TRBV7-9 and TRBJ1-1, with D unresolved. V lost 2 bases, J lost 1 base, and 5 bases lay in between. The CDR3 covers 13 residues. CDR1 SEHNR and CDR2 FQNEAQ come from the germline V gene (reference sequence). CDR3 bases: TGTGCCAGCAGCTTACATAGGAACACTGAAGCTTTCTTT. Amino acids: CASSLHRNTEAFF.

Remarks on this clonotype: A junction end diverges from the germline sequence, so it may reflect a read error. CDR3 bases: TGCGGTGCTAGGCTTCTAGCGGGGGCTATCTACGAGCAGTACTTC. It specifies CGARLLAGAIYEQYF. The genes are TRBV20-1 and TRBJ2-7; 10 bases are shared with TRBD2. This CDR3 has 15 residues. Germline CDR1 reads DFQATT; CDR2 reads SNEGSKA (reference sequence).

J is TRBJ2-2 and V is TRBV6-2 or TRBV6-3; D is ambiguous. This CDR3 has 14 residues. CDR1 and CDR2 from the germline V gene are MNHEY and SVGEGT. V lost 2 bases, J lost 3 bases, and 7 bases lay in between. CDR3 DNA sequence: TGTGCCAGCAGTTACCCGACTTACACCGGGGAGCTGTTTTTT. Encoded protein: CASSYPTYTGELFF.

This clonotype was seen a few times. The chain uses TRBV15 and TRBJ2-2; D uncertain. Between the trimmed V and J ends, which lost 0 bases and 4 bases, there was a span of 9 bases. This CDR3 has 15 amino acids. Per the germline V gene, CDR1 is LNHNV and CDR2 is YYDKDF (reference sequence). The CDR3 region is CATSRDLVGTGELFF. Written as DNA, the CDR3 is TGTGCCACCAGCAGAGATCTTGTCGGCACCGGGGAGCTGTTTTTT.

Regarding this clonotype: A much larger clonotype is one base distant, so this may be a read error. The V gene is TRBV6-6, the J gene TRBJ2-1; no clear D gene. CDR1 is MNHNY and CDR2 is SVGAGI in the germline V gene (reference sequence). There are 12 residues in the CDR3. CDR3 sequence reads: CTSSYSENEQFF. The CDR3 DNA reads as TGTACCAGCAGTTACTCGGAGAATGAGCAGTTCTTC.

This clonotype occurred many times. This chain links TRBV4-3 with TRBJ1-6, with no clear D. Germline V gives CDR1 LGHNA, CDR2 YSLEER. This CDR3 has 15 amino acids. Trimming stripped 0 bases from V and 5 bases from J, with 8 bases between. The CDR3 is CASSQETLDNSPLHF. CDR3 nucleotides: TGCGCCAGCAGCCAAGAGACACTAGATAATTCACCCCTCCACTTT.

This clonotype was counted many times. J is TRBJ2-7 and V is TRBV7-9; D remains ambiguous. Germline-derived CDR1 and CDR2 are SEHNR and FQNEAQ (reference sequence). With 3 bases removed from V and 0 bases from J, the gap between germline ends came to 6 bases. The CDR3 has 13 residues. CDR3 region: CASSFPSSYEQYF. CDR3 nucleotide sequence: TGTGCCAGCAGCTTTCCCAGCTCCTACGAGCAGTACTTC.

J is TRBJ2-2 and V is TRBV11-2, with a tentative D call TRBD2 (5 bases). Trimming shortened V by 5 bases and J by 3 bases, and 16 bases separated the two germline ends. This CDR3 is 16 amino acids long. CDR1 SGHAT and CDR2 FQNNGV come from the germline V gene. Written as DNA, the CDR3 is TGTGCCAGCAGCGCCACCGGCGGGTTAGACACCGGGGAGCTGTTTTTT. Translating it yields CASSATGGLDTGELFF.

The chain couples TRBV7-2 to TRBJ2-3, with TRBD2 matching over 7 bases. The ends lost 1 base at V and 2 bases at J; junction bases unmatched: 6. In germline, CDR1 is SGHTA, CDR2 FQGNSA. CDR3 length: 16 residues. Here the CDR3 DNA reads TGTGCCAGCAGCTTAGGGGTTGAGCGGGACACAGATACGCAGTATTTT. This encodes CASSLGVERDTDTQYF.

This clonotype was observed many times. The chain joins TRBV4-1 to TRBJ1-4; D is unclear. The CDR3 has 15 residues. The germline V gene has CDR1 MGHRA and CDR2 YSYEKL. The V end lost 2 bases, the J end lost 3 bases, and 10 bases lay between the germline ends. The CDR3 DNA reads as TGCGCCAGCAGCCAAACCGACTTAGCTAATGAAAAACTGTTTTTT. Translating it yields CASSQTDLANEKLFF.

This clonotype has only a few counts. V is TRBV2 and J is TRBJ2-1; 12 bases are a match to TRBD2. The CDR3 has 14 residues. After removal of 5 bases from V and 6 bases from J, the junction contained 2 bases not matched to a gene. The germline V gene encodes CDR1 SNHLY and CDR2 FYNNEI. This chain's CDR3 is CASSPSGRGNEQFF. The CDR3 DNA sequence: TGTGCCAGCAGTCCTAGCGGGAGGGGCAATGAGCAGTTCTTC.

V is TRBV28 and J is TRBJ1-2; D gene ambiguous. CDR3 size: 13 residues. V lost 2 bases and J lost 3, with 7 bases in between. Germline values: CDR1 MDHEN, CDR2 SYDVKM. Here the CDR3 DNA reads TGTGCCAGCAGTTTAAGATCCCACTATGGCTACACCTTC. As protein: CASSLRSHYGYTF.

This clonotype showed up many times. V usage is TRBV29-1 and J usage is TRBJ2-2, with 11 bases matching TRBD2. The CDR3 extends over 14 amino acids. Germline V lookup: CDR1 SQVTM, CDR2 ANQGSEA. Trimming removed 5 bases from V and 5 bases from J; junction bases left unmatched: 4. The CDR3 spells CSVPSGRKTGELFF. CDR3 sequence (DNA): TGCAGCGTTCCTAGCGGGAGGAAGACCGGGGAGCTGTTTTTT.

This clonotype was seen repeatedly, ten times or more. The chain employs TRBV5-4 and TRBJ2-2, with 7 nucleotides matching TRBD2. V dropped 5 bases and J dropped 4; count of bases not matched to a gene: 11. This CDR3 has 16 amino acids. The V gene's germline CDR1 is SGHNT and CDR2 YYREEE (reference sequence). CDR3 coding DNA: TGTGCCAGCAGTGTCGCCACTGGGAGGGGCACCGGGGAGCTGTTTTTT. This translates into CASSVATGRGTGELFF.

This clonotype occurred many times. This chain links TRBV9 with TRBJ2-6; D is uncertain. The ends were cut back, 3 bases at V and 12 bases at J, with 7 bases in the middle. The CDR3 covers 11 residues. Germline V gene lookup returns CDR1 SGDLS and CDR2 YYNGEE. In nucleotides, the CDR3 is TGTGCCAGCAGCGACGCCGGCGTCCTGACTTTC. Amino acid sequence: CASSDAGVLTF.

This clonotype was seen ten or more times. The rearrangement links TRBV2 to TRBJ2-5, with D uncertain. Germline loops: CDR1 SNHLY, CDR2 FYNNEI. Trimming removed 7 bases at V and 2 bases at J, with 5 bases between. CDR3 length equals 11 residues. The CDR3 DNA is TGTGCCAGCACAGAACAAGAGACCCAGTACTTC. Translated: CASTEQETQYF.

This clonotype has more than one count but fewer than ten. The chain uses TRBV29-1 and TRBJ1-5; D gene uncertain. The V gene's germline CDR1 is SQVTM and CDR2 ANQGSEA. V was cut by 4 bases and J by 2 bases, with 9 bases left in between. CDR3 length equals 13 residues. The CDR3 reads CSVGHSGNQPQHF. In DNA form, the CDR3 reads TGCAGCGTTGGACACTCTGGCAATCAGCCCCAGCATTTT.

This clonotype was observed a handful of times. The chain carries TRBV7-2 and TRBJ2-7; 14 nucleotides line up with TRBD2. Germline CDR1 reads SGHTA; CDR2 reads FQGNSA. V shed 6 bases, J shed 2 bases, and the junction held 3 bases outside the gene matches. The CDR3 is 15 amino acids. The CDR3: CASRPGLAGAYEQYF. CDR3 nucleotides: TGTGCCAGCAGACCGGGACTAGCGGGAGCCTACGAGCAGTACTTC.

This clonotype was picked up one time. This may arise from a read error, as a much more abundant clone is one base away. The chain couples TRBV7-2 to TRBJ2-7; D is unclear. CDR3 length: 17 residues. Trimming stripped 1 base from V and 3 bases from J, with 19 bases between. Per germline, CDR1 SGHTA and CDR2 FQGNSA. The CDR3 DNA follows: TGTGCCAGCAGCTTAGTTTTTTCGATGGTCATAAGCTACGAGCAGTACTTC. This encodes CASSLVFSMVISYEQYF.

This clonotype appeared many times. The chain has TRBV6-6 and TRBJ1-3; unclear D gene. Trimming left V 2 bases short and J 0 bases short, with 8 bases between. Per germline, CDR1 MNHNY and CDR2 SVGAGI (reference sequence). The CDR3 runs to 15 residues. CDR3 amino acids: CASSYGGISGNTIYF. The CDR3 region has the DNA TGTGCCAGCAGTTACGGCGGGATCTCTGGAAACACCATATATTTT.

The chain has TRBV15 and TRBJ1-2; D is unclear. The germline V and J ends were trimmed by 0 bases and 6 bases, with 8 bases remaining between them. The germline V gene encodes CDR1 LNHNV and CDR2 YYDKDF (reference sequence). The CDR3 has 13 amino acids. The CDR3 reads CATSRDRIDGYTF. The CDR3 DNA follows: TGTGCCACCAGCAGAGACAGGATTGATGGCTACACCTTC. Looking up the rest from reference TRBV15 and TRBJ1-2 gives the full variable domain: DAMVIQNPRYQVTQFGKPVTLSCSQTLNHNVMYWYQQKSSQAPKLLFHYYDKDFNNEADTPDNFQSRRPNTSFCFLDIRSPGLGDTAMYLCATSRDRIDGYTFGSGTRLTVV.

This clonotype turned up a few times. J is TRBJ2-3 and V is TRBV20-1; 14 bases fit TRBD2. The germline CDR1 and CDR2 sequences are DFQATT and SNEGSKA (reference sequence). The trim removed 6 bases at V and 2 bases at J, leaving 4 bases unmatched. This CDR3 has 15 amino acids. The CDR3 sequence is CSARTSGGTTDTQYF. The DNA for the CDR3 is TGCAGTGCGCGGACTAGCGGGGGGACCACAGATACGCAGTATTTT.

This clonotype was counted a few times. V gene TRBV25-1 combines with J gene TRBJ2-4; 11 bases agree with TRBD2. J lost 6 bases, V lost 9 bases, and 16 bases had no gene match. Germline V gene lookup returns CDR1 MGHDK and CDR2 SYGVNS. This CDR3 is built from 17 residues. This chain's CDR3 is CARTYRGTSGRLNIQYF. The DNA for the CDR3 is TGTGCCAGAACATATAGGGGAACTAGCGGGAGATTAAACATTCAGTACTTC.

This clonotype appeared many times. V is TRBV7-2 and J is TRBJ1-2; the D is unclear. Looked up from germline, CDR1 is SGHTA and CDR2 is FQGNSA. The CDR3 sequence is 14 residues long. Trimming cost V 6 bases and J 0 bases, with 11 bases left between them. In DNA, the CDR3 is TGTGCCAGCAGATCCTCCGGAACTAACTATGGCTACACCTTC. Translation: CASRSSGTNYGYTF.

This clonotype was detected only once. The genes are TRBV12-3 or TRBV12-4 and TRBJ2-2; D is ambiguous. V dropped 0 bases and J dropped 6 bases, with 8 bases sitting between them. This CDR3 region has 14 residues. In DNA, the CDR3 is TGTGCCAGCAGTTTAGCGCCTCAATCCGGGGAGCTGTTTTTT. This translates into CASSLAPQSGELFF.